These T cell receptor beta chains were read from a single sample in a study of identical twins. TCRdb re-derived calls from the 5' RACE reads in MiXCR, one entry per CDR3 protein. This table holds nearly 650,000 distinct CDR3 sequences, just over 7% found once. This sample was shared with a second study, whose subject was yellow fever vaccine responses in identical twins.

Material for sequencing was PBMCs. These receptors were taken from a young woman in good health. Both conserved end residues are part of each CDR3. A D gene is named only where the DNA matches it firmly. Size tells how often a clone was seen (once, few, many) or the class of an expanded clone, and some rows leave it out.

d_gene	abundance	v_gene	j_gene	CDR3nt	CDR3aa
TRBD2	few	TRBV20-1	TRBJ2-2	TGCAGTGCTAGGGGACTAGCGGGAAGTTATACCGGGGAGCTGTTTTTT	CSARGLAGSYTGELFF
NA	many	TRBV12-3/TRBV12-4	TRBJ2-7	TGTGCCAGCAGTGGACTTTCACCCTACGAGCAGTACTTC	CASSGLSPYEQYF
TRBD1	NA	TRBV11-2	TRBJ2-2	TGTGCCAGCAGCCCAATAGAGACAGGGGCCGGGGAGCTGTTTTTT	CASSPIETGAGELFF
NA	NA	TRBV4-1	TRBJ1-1	TGCGCCAGCAGCCAAGGACCCACAGGGTGGAACACTGAAGCTTTCTTT	CASSQGPTGWNTEAFF
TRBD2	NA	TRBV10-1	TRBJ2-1	TGCGCCAGCAGTGGACTAGCGGGAGGGCCACGTGAGCAGTTCTTC	CASSGLAGGPREQFF
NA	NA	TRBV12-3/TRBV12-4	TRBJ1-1	TGTGCCAGCTCCAAAGAAAGGTTTACTGAAGCTTTCTTT	CASSKERFTEAFF
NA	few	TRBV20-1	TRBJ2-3	TGCAGTGCTATCCATGTCGGACGCACAGATACGCAGTATTTT	CSAIHVGRTDTQYF
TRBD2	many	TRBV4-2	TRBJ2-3	TGTGCCAGCAGCCAAGATCTCGCGGGGGTTTTCACAGATACGCAGTATTTT	CASSQDLAGVFTDTQYF
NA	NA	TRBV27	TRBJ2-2	TGTGCCAGCAGTTTATCTATCCAAAGATTCCCCGGGGAGCTGTTTTTT	CASSLSIQRFPGELFF
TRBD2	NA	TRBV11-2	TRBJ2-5	TGTGCCAGCAGCTTACGGGGACTAGCGGGAGGACCTCAAGAGACCCAGTACTTC	CASSLRGLAGGPQETQYF
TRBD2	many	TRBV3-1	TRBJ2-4	TGTGCCAGCAGCCTTGCTAGCGGGATGGGCAAAAACATTCAGTACTTC	CASSLASGMGKNIQYF